The T cell receptor beta chain under discussion was sequenced for a study of cytomegalovirus exposure and HLA in healthy donors. Study at large: HLA-typed donors were the source of approximately 88 million unique TCRs held in an early data release.

The germline V gene encodes CDR1 MNHEY and CDR2 SVGAGI. The CDR3 has 15 amino acids. V gave up 0 bases and J gave up 7 bases; unmatched junction bases: 3. About this clone: Its cognate antigen is unknown.

Whole-study findings and limits: Later work found most CMV-associated TCR beta chains apparently HLA-restricted.

It was with 60 Vbeta and 13 Jbeta primers that the PCR ran. The repertoire was sequenced with immunoSEQ multiplex PCR; TCRdb's copy has only in-frame clones and lacks some. The table lists 120,000 or so clones, 76% of them singletons. The chain recombines TRBV6-5 with TRBJ2-1; 10 bases line up with TRBD1. This receptor was obtained from a man younger than 40 in good health and CMV-seropositive. The sample consisted of PBMCs. CDR3 DNA: TGTGCCAGCAGTTACTCTGGGACAGGGGCGAATGAGCAGTTCTTC. Translation: CASSYSGTGANEQFF.